These 27 T cell receptor beta chains were all obtained from the same sample, sequenced in a study of CXCR3-negative and CXCR3-positive naive CD8 T cells. Whole-study findings and limits: The study found more hydrophobic TRB CDR3s in CXCR3-positive naive cells than in CXCR3-negative naive cells.

UMI-labeled 5' RACE TRB cDNA libraries were prepared from the cells. For each CDR3 protein, TCRdb gives one entry from its re-call of the 5' RACE reads, without DNA. Reported are 130,000 to 150,000 distinct CDR3 sequences; the ten largest clones contain under 0.35%. No antigens are known for them. Sample: naive CXCR3+ CD8+ T cells from blood. Noted subset: CD45RO-CCR7+CD27+CD95- naive CD8+ T cells expressing CXCR3 (TNR3+). These receptors came from a human donor in good health. Some clones in this sample may be carry-over from other donors' samples.

The chain has TRBV7-6 and TRBJ2-7; TCRdb returns TRBD1, unconfirmable since there is no DNA. Germline assignment: CDR1 SGHVS and CDR2 FNYEAQ. The CDR3 runs to 14 residues. Here the CDR3 reads CASSSGQGRHEQYF. Drawing the rest from reference TRBV7-6 and TRBJ2-7, the complete variable domain is GAGVSQSPRYKVTKRGQDVALRCDPISGHVSLYWYRQALGQGPEFLTYFNYEAQQDKSGLPNDRFSAERPEGSISTLTIQRTEQRDSAMYRCASSSGQGRHEQYFGPGTRLTVT.

This chain joins TRBV20-1 and TRBJ1-1. In germline, CDR1 is DFQATT, CDR2 SNEGSKA (reference sequence). This CDR3 is 14 amino acids long. The CDR3: CSASHGGANTEAFF.

This CDR3 is CSVAVSSGELFF. The V and J genes are TRBV29-1 and TRBJ2-2. CDR1 is SQVTM, CDR2 ANQGSEA, per germline. This CDR3 region has 12 residues.

The rearrangement uses TRBV7-2 and TRBJ2-3; TCRdb's assignment of TRBD1 cannot be checked, as there is no DNA. The germline V gene has CDR1 SGHTA and CDR2 FQGNSA. This CDR3 has 15 residues. The CDR3 reads CASSLYGQGSDTQYF.

The gene calls are TRBV27 and TRBJ2-1; the D call from TCRdb, TRBD1, cannot be confirmed without DNA. The germline V gene encodes CDR1 MNHEY and CDR2 SMNVEV (reference sequence). The CDR3 runs 15 residues. The CDR3 here is CASSLHRAAYNEQFF.

The chain links TRBV5-1 to TRBJ2-1. Germline V gene sequence: CDR1 SGHRS, CDR2 YFSETQ. CDR3 length: 13 amino acids. The chain's CDR3 is CASSFYGENEQFF.

This sequence joins TRBV15 and TRBJ2-7; the D gene TCRdb calls, TRBD1, cannot be checked with no DNA. From germline, CDR1 is LNHNV and CDR2 YYDKDF (reference sequence). The CDR3 is 15 amino acids. CDR3 sequence reads: CATSRGDRPSPEQYF. The entire variable domain, with the rest obtained from reference TRBV15 and TRBJ2-7, is as follows: DAMVIQNPRYQVTQFGKPVTLSCSQTLNHNVMYWYQQKSSQAPKLLFHYYDKDFNNEADTPDNFQSRRPNTSFCFLDIRSPGLGDTAMYLCATSRGDRPSPEQYFGPGTRLTVT.

The V call is TRBV18, the J call TRBJ1-2; absent DNA, TCRdb's TRBD1 call cannot be checked. The CDR3 is made up of 15 amino acids. Germline V lookup: CDR1 KGHSH, CDR2 LQKENI. This chain's CDR3 is CASSPPTGASTGYTF.

This rearrangement joins TRBV5-5 to TRBJ2-7. The CDR3 contains 12 residues. The germline CDR1 and CDR2 sequences are SGHKS and YYEKEE (reference sequence). This CDR3 reads CASSYNYYEQYF.

The chain uses TRBV14 and TRBJ1-6; checking the TCRdb D call of TRBD1 is not possible without DNA. The CDR3 runs to 15 residues. Per the germline V gene, CDR1 is SGHDN and CDR2 is FVKESK. The CDR3 protein is CASSQFGQGGSPLHF.

This rearrangement joins TRBV4-3 to TRBJ2-3; absent DNA, TCRdb's TRBD2 call cannot be checked. Germline assignment: CDR1 LGHNA and CDR2 YSLEER. The CDR3 runs to 13 residues. The CDR3 loop is CASSPASTEAQYF.

V is TRBV7-9 and J is TRBJ2-7; without DNA, the TCRdb call of TRBD1 cannot be checked. Germline V gives CDR1 SEHNR, CDR2 FQNEAQ (reference sequence). The CDR3 runs 15 residues. CDR3 sequence reads: CASSPTGTISYEQYF.

The CDR3 spells CASSEGGGEQYF. V usage is TRBV5-4 and J usage is TRBJ2-7; the D call from TCRdb, TRBD1, cannot be confirmed without DNA. The length of the CDR3 is 12 residues. Germline V CDR1 and CDR2: SGHNT, YYREEE (reference sequence). Full variable domain (missing parts from reference TRBV5-4 and TRBJ2-7): ETGVTQSPTHLIKTRGQQVTLRCSSQSGHNTVSWYQQALGQGPQFIFQYYREEENGRGNFPPRFSGLQFPNYSSELNVNALELDDSALYLCASSEGGGEQYFGPGTRLTVT.

J is TRBJ1-1 and V is TRBV27. CDR3 size: 14 residues. The germline gives CDR1 MNHEY, CDR2 SMNVEV (reference sequence). The CDR3 sequence is CASSFDNLNTEAFF.

This chain joins TRBV7-8 and TRBJ2-3; TCRdb reports TRBD2, a call that lacks DNA to check it against. Germline CDR1 is SGHVS and CDR2 is FQNEAQ. This CDR3 spans 18 amino acids. CDR3 loop: CASSLGMGFGEGTDTQYF.

V usage is TRBV29-1 and J usage is TRBJ2-1; TCRdb names TRBD1, which stays unverified in the absence of DNA. This CDR3 is built from 14 residues. Germline-derived CDR1 and CDR2 are SQVTM and ANQGSEA. The CDR3 spells CSVGDRGFYNEQFF.

This rearrangement joins TRBV7-6 to TRBJ2-7; TCRdb gives TRBD1 as the D gene, but with no DNA this cannot be confirmed. This CDR3 comprises 15 residues. CDR1 is SGHVS and CDR2 is FNYEAQ in the germline V gene. CDR3 region: CASSLQPTGGYEQYF.

V gene TRBV29-1 combines with J gene TRBJ1-2; as DNA is missing, the TRBD1 call by TCRdb cannot be tested. The CDR3 runs to 14 residues. Per germline, CDR1 SQVTM and CDR2 ANQGSEA. CDR3 amino acids: CSVGGQDDVMGYTF.

The gene calls are TRBV10-3 and TRBJ1-4; TCRdb lists TRBD1, though no DNA is available to test this call. CDR1 ENHRY and CDR2 SYGVKD come from the germline V gene. This CDR3 is built from 15 residues. CDR3 loop: CAISDPADLNEKLFF.

V is TRBV6-5 and J is TRBJ2-4; checking the TCRdb D call of TRBD2 is not possible without DNA. Per germline, CDR1 MNHEY and CDR2 SVGAGI. This CDR3 contains 16 residues. The CDR3 region is CASSSGLAGDLGIQYF.

The chain recombines TRBV29-1 with TRBJ2-5; TCRdb outputs TRBD1, but without DNA this stays unchecked. The CDR3 consists of 15 residues. From germline, CDR1 is SQVTM and CDR2 ANQGSEA. CDR3 protein: CSVVWFRGGSETQYF.

This chain joins TRBV5-1 and TRBJ2-7; TCRdb's D call, TRBD1, is unchecked because there is no DNA. Germline CDR1 SGHRS, CDR2 YFSETQ. There are 11 residues in the CDR3. CDR3 amino acids: CASSPGDEQYF.

The chain recombines TRBV5-4 with TRBJ1-1; without DNA, the TCRdb call of TRBD1 cannot be checked. Germline loops: CDR1 SGHNT, CDR2 YYREEE (reference sequence). The CDR3 covers 13 residues. The CDR3 sequence is CASSLLGDTEAFF.

The CDR3 region is CASSIDNERGLNTEAFF. J is TRBJ1-1 and V is TRBV19; without DNA, the TCRdb call of TRBD1 cannot be checked. This CDR3 contains 17 residues. Per germline, CDR1 LNHDA and CDR2 SQIVND (reference sequence).

The CDR3 spells CASSLGQGIEKLFF. V is TRBV12-3 or TRBV12-4 and J is TRBJ1-4; TCRdb returns TRBD1, unconfirmable since there is no DNA. The CDR3 has 14 residues.

The chain uses TRBV27 and TRBJ2-3; TCRdb's D call, TRBD2, is unchecked because there is no DNA. This CDR3 has 15 amino acids. Germline values: CDR1 MNHEY, CDR2 SMNVEV (reference sequence). The CDR3: CASIPLATRTDTQYF.

The CDR3 region is CASTTQGDPYNEQFF. V and J are TRBV7-2 and TRBJ2-1; TCRdb's assignment of TRBD1 cannot be checked, as there is no DNA. The CDR3 covers 15 residues. The germline V gene has CDR1 SGHTA and CDR2 FQGNSA.